Presented here are 9 T cell receptor beta chains from one specimen sequenced in a study of blood T cell repertoires in COVID-19. Libraries were prepared by immunoSEQ multiplex PCR; TCRdb keeps only in-frame clonotypes and omits some of them. The sample holds around 190,000 clones; about 80% are singletons and the top ten take around 7.9%. Material: peripheral blood. These receptors were obtained from a woman in her forties or fifties with active or convalescent COVID-19.

The chain recombines TRBV7-2 with TRBJ2-2; tentatively, D is TRBD1 (5 bases). The V end lost 2 bases, the J end lost 0 bases, and 16 bases lay between the germline ends. Looked up from germline, CDR1 is SGHTA and CDR2 is FQGNSA. This CDR3 spans 18 amino acids. The DNA for the CDR3 is TGTGCCAGCAGCTTAAGCTTTAGGGGCGGAGCGAACACCGGGGAGCTGTTTTTT. Amino acid sequence: CASSLSFRGGANTGELFF.

The V gene is TRBV20-1, the J gene TRBJ2-3; 9 positions agree with TRBD2. Trimming took 3 bases from V and 4 from J; bases not matched to a gene: 8. The CDR3 runs 15 residues. Germline CDR1 DFQATT, CDR2 SNEGSKA (reference sequence). The CDR3 nucleotides are TGCAGTGCTAGTCTTCGCGGGGGGGCGGCAGATACGCAGTATTTT. Translating gives CSASLRGGAADTQYF.

In its sample, this clone is medium-sized. The chain combines TRBV4-2 with TRBJ1-1, with TRBD1 matching 7 bases. Per the germline V gene, CDR1 is LGHNA and CDR2 is YNFKEQ. The CDR3 runs 16 residues. The V segment lost 3 bases and the J segment 3 bases; nucleotides outside the gene matches: 10. CDR3 in amino acids: CASSQTVTGEDTEAFF. The CDR3 DNA follows: TGTGCCAGCAGCCAGACCGTCACAGGGGAGGACACTGAAGCTTTCTTT.

The table lists this clone with a few counts. The rearrangement uses TRBV5-1 and TRBJ1-1, with D possibly matching TRBD1 (6 bases). This CDR3 spans 14 amino acids. Trimming removed 6 bases at V and 0 bases at J, with 12 bases between. Germline CDR1 and CDR2: SGHRS and YFSETQ. CDR3 region: CASTETGVNTEAFF. CDR3 nucleotide sequence: TGCGCCAGCACCGAGACAGGAGTGAACACTGAAGCTTTCTTT.

V and J are TRBV6-5 and TRBJ1-6, with TRBD1 as a possible D gene (5 bases). The V end lost 7 bases, the J end lost 7 bases, and 14 bases lay between the germline ends. Germline V CDR1 and CDR2: MNHEY, SVGAGI. The CDR3 length is 14 residues. DNA of the CDR3: TGTGCCAGCATCACGCCCCCAGGGAATTCACCCCTCCACTTT. Its protein is CASITPPGNSPLHF.

This clone showed up just once. The CDR3 coding sequence is TGCGCCAGCAGGAAGGGGGCAGATTATGGCTACACCTTC. Encoded protein: CASRKGADYGYTF. This chain uses TRBV10-1 with TRBJ1-2, with 7 bases fitting TRBD1. Germline loops: CDR1 WNHNN, CDR2 SYGVQD (reference sequence). V shed 6 bases and J 5 bases; nucleotides not matched to a gene: 6. The CDR3 loop spans 13 amino acids.

The V call is TRBV6-2 or TRBV6-3, the J call TRBJ1-2; D uncertain. This CDR3 is 12 amino acids long. Trimming pared 5 bases from V and 1 base from J, leaving 5 bases between. In germline, CDR1 is MNHEY, CDR2 SVGEGT. CDR3 sequence: CASSVDNYGYTF. In nucleotides, the CDR3 is TGTGCCAGCAGTGTAGATAACTATGGCTACACCTTC.

The chain carries TRBV27 and TRBJ2-7; D might be TRBD2 (7 bases). Per the germline V gene, CDR1 is MNHEY and CDR2 is SMNVEV (reference sequence). The CDR3 contains 15 residues. Trimming shortened V by 7 bases and J by 2 bases, and 18 bases separated the two germline ends. The CDR3 nucleotides read TGTGCCAGCACCCGGGGGGCCCACCCAACCTACGAGCAGTACTTC. This codes for CASTRGAHPTYEQYF.

This clone was counted only a few times. The chain couples TRBV4-2 to TRBJ2-7, with a tentative D call TRBD2 (5 bases). The CDR3 totals 15 residues. The germline V gene has CDR1 LGHNA and CDR2 YNFKEQ. V lost 4 bases, J lost 4 bases, and 17 bases lay in between. CDR3 amino acids: CASSPTPPGRYEQYF. The CDR3 nucleotides are TGTGCCAGCAGCCCAACCCCCCCGGGAAGGTACGAGCAGTACTTC.